The sequence of this TCR beta chain was determined in a study of human T cells and chemical hapten exposure. Across the whole study: How much TCR each sample yielded varied, mostly because pooled library volumes differed slightly.

The library labeled individual cDNA molecules by adding unique molecular identifiers to them. A single record per CDR3 protein comes from TCRdb applying MiXCR to the RACE reads. The data contain more than 75,000 distinct CDR3 sequences, around 8.7% of them singletons. Time point reported: healthy volunteer bleed at 6 weeks. Total RNA extraction was carried out from unfractionated whole blood. By share, this clonotype counts as medium-sized. The sample consisted of whole blood. The clonotype comes from a male donor in good health. Some clones in this sample may be carry-over from other donors' samples.

The CDR3 region is CASTTGSSGANVLTF. Written as DNA, the CDR3 is TGTGCCAGCACCACCGGGAGCTCTGGGGCCAACGTCCTGACTTTC. The gene calls are TRBV6-2 or TRBV6-3 and TRBJ2-6; the D gene is possibly TRBD2 (6 bases). Germline values: CDR1 MNHEY, CDR2 SVGEGT. The CDR3 is made up of 15 amino acids. With 7 bases removed from V and 0 bases from J, the gap between germline ends came to 10 bases.